The 28 T cell receptor beta chains listed next were all sequenced from one sample in a study of T cells in women clearing cervical HPV infection. Only in-frame clones appear in the TCRdb table, and some are missing; sequencing was by immunoSEQ multiplex PCR. The table for this sample gives 25,000 to 30,000 clones. The sample comprised blood buffy coat. All receptors come from a woman between 18 and 70 years old with a cervical HPV16 infection that either progressed to CIN3+ or cleared (not recorded which).

Of note for this clone: With the read ending 3 residues before the CDR3 end, the germline J gene is used to fill in that end. The V gene is TRBV7-3, the J gene TRBJ2-7; 8 bases line up with TRBD1. The V segment lost 5 bases and the J segment 3 bases; nucleotides outside the gene matches: 6. The CDR3 is made up of 14 amino acids. The V gene's germline CDR1 is SGHTA and CDR2 FQGTGA. CDR3 sequence reads: CASSPGTGSYEQYF. CDR3 DNA (partial): TGTGCCAGCAGCCCCGGGACAGGCAGCTACGAG. Combining the CDR3 with reference TRBV7-3 and TRBJ2-7 gives the whole variable domain GAGVSQTPSNKVTEKGKYVELRCDPISGHTALYWYRQSLGQGPEFLIYFQGTGAADDSGLPNDRFFAVRPEGSVSTLKIQRTERGDSAVYLCASSPGTGSYEQYFGPGTRLTVT.

Concerning this clone: The read comes to an end 3 residues before the CDR3 does, leaving the germline J gene to fill in the end. The rearrangement joins TRBV11-1 to TRBJ1-6; 8 bases fit TRBD1. V lost 5 bases to trimming and J lost 9 bases; unmatched junction nucleotides: 6. CDR3 length equals 14 residues. CDR1 and CDR2 from the germline V gene are SGHAT and FQDESV (reference sequence). The CDR3 here is CASSISRGLSPLHF. CDR3 DNA (partial): TGTGCCAGCAGCATCTCCAGGGGGCTTTCACCC.

Concerning this clone itself: The CDR3 end is not reached by the read, which stops 3 residues before it; the germline J gene fills it in. This rearrangement joins TRBV19 to TRBJ2-3; 7 nucleotides agree with TRBD2. This CDR3 region has 13 residues. Trimming cost V 5 bases and J 5 bases; bases outside gene matches: 4. Germline CDR1 LNHDA, CDR2 SQIVND (reference sequence). This CDR3 reads CASSRTRGDTQYF. The sequenced part of the CDR3 DNA is TGTGCCAGTAGTCGGACTAGGGGAGATACG.

Details on this clone: The read falls 3 residues short of the CDR3 end, and the missing part is taken from the germline J gene. The chain has TRBV11-2 and TRBJ1-6; D gene unclear. Germline-derived CDR1 and CDR2 are SGHAT and FQNNGV. This CDR3 spans 13 amino acids. V lost 1 base and J 6 bases, leaving 4 bases between the germline ends. The sequenced part of the CDR3 DNA is TGTGCCAGCAGCTTAGGAGCTAATTCACCC. It specifies CASSLGANSP. The complete CDR3 reads CASSLGANSPLHF.

As regards this clone: The read gets to within 3 residues of the CDR3 end, and the germline J gene fills in the rest. The chain has TRBV28 and TRBJ2-1, with 11 bases matching TRBD2. V was clipped by 7 bases and J by 8 bases; unmatched bases: 10. This CDR3 is built from 15 residues. Germline V gene sequence: CDR1 MDHEN, CDR2 SYDVKM. CDR3 DNA, as far as it was read: TGTGCCAGCAACGAACTTAGCGGGGGGGCGGATGAG. Translated, it gives CASNELSGGADE. The CDR3 as a whole reads CASNELSGGADEQFF. The whole variable domain, remainder taken from reference TRBV28 and TRBJ2-1, is DVKVTQSSRYLVKRTGEKVFLECVQDMDHENMFWYRQDPGLGLRLIYFSYDVKMKEKGDIPEGYSVSREKKERFSLILESASTNQTSMYLCASNELSGGADEQFFGPGTRLTVL.

Of note for this clone: The read halts 3 residues ahead of the CDR3 end, with the missing end drawn from the germline J gene. The chain has TRBV5-4 and TRBJ2-5; 8 nucleotides align to TRBD2. The CDR3 totals 15 residues. Losses at the gene ends were 4 bases for V and 4 bases for J; bases not matched to a gene: 9. CDR1 and CDR2 from the germline V gene are SGHNT and YYREEE (reference sequence). Here the CDR3 reads CASSPPGLVRETQYF. The CDR3 DNA, read in part, is TGTGCCAGCAGCCCGCCGGGACTAGTTCGAGAGACC.

To note about this clone: The CDR3 end is not reached by the read, which stops 3 residues before it; the germline J gene fills it in. The rearrangement uses TRBV5-4 and TRBJ2-7; tentatively, D is TRBD1 (5 bases). The V gene's germline CDR1 is SGHNT and CDR2 YYREEE (reference sequence). Trimming pared 0 bases from V and 6 bases from J, leaving 10 bases between. The CDR3 is made up of 13 amino acids. The CDR3 here is CASSLASRGEQYF. The CDR3 DNA, read in part, is TGTGCCAGCAGCTTGGCCAGTAGGGGCGAG.

CDR3 in amino acids: CASSLSTSGGQSDTQYF. CDR3 DNA (partial): TGCGCCAGCAGCCTTTCTACTAGCGGGGGGCAAAGTGATACG. This chain links TRBV5-1 with TRBJ2-3, with TRBD2 matching over 12 bases. The CDR3 end falls 3 residues outside the read, so it is completed with the germline J gene. Trimming removed 4 bases from V and 6 bases from J; junction bases left unmatched: 12. Germline V CDR1 and CDR2: SGHRS, YFSETQ. The CDR3 consists of 17 residues.

About this clone itself: The CDR3 end lies 3 residues beyond the end of the read and is filled in from the germline J gene. V usage is TRBV18 and J usage is TRBJ1-2, with D hard to call. This CDR3 has 18 amino acids. Germline V gives CDR1 KGHSH, CDR2 LQKENI. The CDR3: CASSPPESGLIAKNIYTF. CDR3 DNA, as far as it was read: TGTGCCAGCTCACCACCCGAGTCCGGCCTCATAGCCAAAAACATC.

As for this clone: Read sequence stops 3 residues before the CDR3 end, and the germline J gene provides the missing end. The chain links TRBV7-2 to TRBJ2-3; 13 nucleotides agree with TRBD2. The length of the CDR3 is 15 residues. Germline lookup yields CDR1 SGHTA and CDR2 FQGNSA. CDR3: CASSQTSGGAETQYF. Incomplete CDR3 DNA: TGTGCCAGCAGCCAAACTAGCGGGGGGGCCGAGACG.

To note about this clone: The CDR3 end falls 3 residues outside the read, so it is completed with the germline J gene. The chain uses TRBV20-1 and TRBJ1-1, with 7 bases aligning to TRBD1. CDR3 length equals 13 residues. Trimming cost V 5 bases and J 1 base; bases outside gene matches: 4. The germline CDR1 and CDR2 sequences are DFQATT and SNEGSKA (reference sequence). CDR3 DNA (partial): TGCAGTGCTGGACAGGCGACGAACACTGAA. It specifies CSAGQATNTE. The whole CDR3 sequence is CSAGQATNTEAFF.

CDR3 DNA (partial): TGTGCCAGCAGCCCGTTGGCGGGGGGGAACACCGGGGAG. It encodes CASSPLAGGNTGE. The whole CDR3 is CASSPLAGGNTGELFF. The chain couples TRBV6-4 to TRBJ2-2; 8 bases map to TRBD2. The DNA ends 3 residues before the CDR3 does, and the rest of the CDR3 is filled in from the germline J gene. CDR1 is MRHNA, CDR2 SNTAGT, per germline. Unmatched junction bases numbered 7, after V lost 6 bases and J lost 1 base. CDR3 size: 16 residues.

Points on this clone: The CDR3 extends 3 residues past the end of the read, so its final part is completed from the germline J gene. V usage is TRBV4-2 and J usage is TRBJ2-3; D assignment may be TRBD1 or TRBD2 (5 bases each). CDR1 LGHNA and CDR2 YNFKEQ come from the germline V gene. The CDR3 extends over 18 amino acids. Here the CDR3 reads CASSHLTPGTRGQETQYF. The part of the CDR3 DNA that was read is TGTGCCAGCAGCCACCTCACCCCGGGAACAAGGGGTCAAGAGACG.

As concerns this clone: Read sequence stops 3 residues before the CDR3 end, and the germline J gene provides the missing end. The genes are TRBV19 and TRBJ1-2; perhaps TRBD1 as D (6 bases). Germline V lookup: CDR1 LNHDA, CDR2 SQIVND (reference sequence). The length of the CDR3 is 16 residues. CDR3 bases read: TGTGCCAGTAGTATAGGGGCGGGGGCGGGAAACTACGAC. Its protein is CASSIGAGAGNYD. The whole CDR3 region reads CASSIGAGAGNYDYTF.

For this clone: The read comes to an end 3 residues before the CDR3 does, leaving the germline J gene to fill in the end. The chain carries TRBV7-8 and TRBJ1-5; TRBD1 agrees at 8 bases. The CDR3 is 17 amino acids. Germline-derived CDR1 and CDR2 are SGHVS and FQNEAQ. V lost 5 bases to trimming and J lost 0 bases; unmatched junction nucleotides: 9. The DNA read from the CDR3 is TGTGCCAGCAGCCGCCCCGGGACAGGTTATAGCAATCAGCCC. This sequence encodes CASSRPGTGYSNQP. The whole CDR3 is CASSRPGTGYSNQPQHF. The variable domain in full, with the rest retrieved from reference TRBV7-8 and TRBJ1-5, is GAGVSQSPRYKVAKRGQDVALRCDPISGHVSLFWYQQALGQGPEFLTYFQNEAQLDKSGLPSDRFFAERPEGSVSTLKIQRTQQEDSAVYLCASSRPGTGYSNQPQHFGDGTRLSIL.

Concerning this clone itself: The read comes to an end 3 residues before the CDR3 does, leaving the germline J gene to fill in the end. The chain recombines TRBV7-2 with TRBJ1-3; tentatively, D is TRBD1 (6 bases). V was shortened by 5 bases and J by 7 bases, with 18 bases between the two germline ends. Germline CDR1 is SGHTA and CDR2 is FQGNSA. This CDR3 comprises 15 residues. The CDR3 DNA, read in part, is TGTGCCAGCAGCCCGGGGGGCCATCGTTCGAACACC. Encoded protein: CASSPGGHRSNT. The complete CDR3 protein is CASSPGGHRSNTIYF.

In regard to this clone: The read halts 3 residues ahead of the CDR3 end, with the missing end drawn from the germline J gene. This rearrangement joins TRBV20-1 to TRBJ1-1, with 9 bases fitting TRBD1. V dropped 6 bases and J dropped 3; count of bases not matched to a gene: 2. The V gene's germline CDR1 is DFQATT and CDR2 SNEGSKA (reference sequence). The CDR3 extends over 12 amino acids. The CDR3 sequence is CSAWTGDTEAFF. Partial CDR3 DNA: TGCAGTGCGTGGACAGGGGACACTGAA.

The CDR3 bases that were read are TGTGCCATCAGTGAGTCAGGAGCGGGGGGGCTTTCCGAG. Protein product: CAISESGAGGLSE. The full CDR3 protein reads CAISESGAGGLSEQYF. The chain joins TRBV10-3 to TRBJ2-7; 10 positions agree with TRBD2. The sequenced fragment ends 3 residues before the CDR3 boundary, so the rest is inferred from the germline J gene. V lost 0 bases, J lost 6 bases, and 8 bases stayed unmatched. This CDR3 spans 16 amino acids. Germline V gives CDR1 ENHRY, CDR2 SYGVKD.

On this clone itself: The read gets to within 3 residues of the CDR3 end, and the germline J gene fills in the rest. The chain carries TRBV7-7 and TRBJ2-2, with D hard to call. CDR1 is SSHAT and CDR2 is FNYEAQ in the germline V gene (reference sequence). Trimming shortened V by 3 bases and J by 0 bases, and 5 bases separated the two germline ends. CDR3 length: 14 residues. The covered CDR3 bases are TGTGCCAGCAGCTTCGGGTCGAACACCGGGGAG. Translation gives CASSFGSNTGE. The complete CDR3 reads CASSFGSNTGELFF.

In the case of this clone: The read ends 3 residues before the CDR3 terminus; that terminus is restored from the germline J gene. The rearrangement uses TRBV7-9 and TRBJ1-1; 11 bases align to TRBD1. In germline, CDR1 is SEHNR, CDR2 FQNEAQ (reference sequence). CDR3 length: 14 amino acids. The CDR3 here is CASSPRTGGSKAFF. CDR3 DNA, as far as it was read: TGTGCCAGCAGCCCCCGGACAGGGGGCTCTAAA.

Turning to this clone: The read ends 3 residues early relative to the CDR3; the germline J gene fills the gap. This sequence joins TRBV4-1 and TRBJ2-5, with 7 positions matching TRBD1. V shed 4 bases and J 1 base; nucleotides not matched to a gene: 3. Germline V CDR1 and CDR2: MGHRA, YSYEKL. This CDR3 has 14 amino acids. The CDR3 DNA, read in part, is TGCGCCAGCAGCCGACACAGGGGCCAAGAGACC. It yields the protein CASSRHRGQET. In full, the CDR3 reads CASSRHRGQETQYF.

Concerning this clone: The read ends 3 residues shy of where the CDR3 ends; the end is completed using the germline J gene. This chain connects TRBV2 to TRBJ2-1; D is possibly TRBD2 (6 bases). Per germline, CDR1 SNHLY and CDR2 FYNNEI. The CDR3 totals 15 residues. V lost 4 bases and J 4 bases, leaving 14 bases between the germline ends. CDR3 DNA, as far as it was read: TGTGCCAGCAGTGCCCGGACTGCGGGGTACAATGAG. This encodes CASSARTAGYNE. The whole CDR3 region reads CASSARTAGYNEQFF.

A remark on this clone: The read stops 3 residues short of the end of the CDR3; the missing end is completed from the germline J gene. The chain links TRBV20-1 to TRBJ2-5; 10 nucleotides line up with TRBD2. This CDR3 spans 15 amino acids. The germline CDR1 and CDR2 sequences are DFQATT and SNEGSKA (reference sequence). CDR3 residues: CSASGAGGNTDTQYF. The sequenced CDR3 bases are TGCAGTGCCTCTGGAGCGGGGGGGAACACAGATACC.

The CDR3 loop reads CASSPTLAGVNRNEQFF. The sequenced part of the CDR3 DNA is TGTGCCAGCAGCCCAACCCTAGCGGGGGTTAACAGGAATGAG. The chain joins TRBV7-3 to TRBJ2-1; 10 bases agree with TRBD2. Read sequence stops 3 residues before the CDR3 end, and the germline J gene provides the missing end. The CDR3 extends over 17 amino acids. Losses at the gene ends were 5 bases for V and 7 bases for J; bases not matched to a gene: 14. Germline lookup yields CDR1 SGHTA and CDR2 FQGTGA.

Comments on this clone: The read terminates 3 residues ahead of where the CDR3 ends, so the germline J gene completes it. The chain uses TRBV7-9 and TRBJ2-1; 11 bases agree with TRBD1. CDR3 length equals 14 residues. Per the germline V gene, CDR1 is SEHNR and CDR2 is FQNEAQ (reference sequence). J lost 6 bases, V lost 3 bases, and 1 base had no gene match. The DNA read from the CDR3 is TGTGCCAGCAGCTTGGACAGGGGGCTCAATGAG. Translating gives CASSLDRGLNE. The complete CDR3 sequence is CASSLDRGLNEQFF.

As regards this clone: Read coverage stops 3 residues before the CDR3 terminus; the germline J gene supplies the remainder. The chain employs TRBV20-1 and TRBJ2-2, with D perhaps matching TRBD1 (6 bases). The CDR3 length is 14 residues. Germline V gene lookup returns CDR1 DFQATT and CDR2 SNEGSKA (reference sequence). The DNA read from the CDR3 is TGCAGTGCTAGAGAGGGGGCAACTAATGAAAAG. Translation: CSAREGATNEK. The complete CDR3 reads CSAREGATNEKLFF.

A remark on this clone: The read halts 3 residues ahead of the CDR3 end, with the missing end drawn from the germline J gene. The chain couples TRBV10-3 to TRBJ1-1; tentatively, D is TRBD1 (6 bases). Looked up from germline, CDR1 is ENHRY and CDR2 is SYGVKD. There are 13 residues in the CDR3. Trimming cost V 4 bases and J 3 bases, with 9 bases left between them. The CDR3 sequence is CAISGGGDTEAFF. The CDR3 bases that were read are TGTGCCATCAGTGGAGGGGGGGACACTGAA.

As concerns this clone: The read finishes 3 residues shy of the CDR3 end, and the germline J gene is used to complete it. This chain uses TRBV14 with TRBJ1-5, with 9 bases aligning to TRBD1. The CDR3 is 14 residues long. From germline, CDR1 is SGHDN and CDR2 FVKESK. Trimming took 1 base from V and 5 from J; bases not matched to a gene: 0. CDR3 sequence: CASSQGTGDQPQHF. CDR3 DNA, as far as it was read: TGTGCCAGCAGCCAAGGGACAGGGGATCAGCCC.